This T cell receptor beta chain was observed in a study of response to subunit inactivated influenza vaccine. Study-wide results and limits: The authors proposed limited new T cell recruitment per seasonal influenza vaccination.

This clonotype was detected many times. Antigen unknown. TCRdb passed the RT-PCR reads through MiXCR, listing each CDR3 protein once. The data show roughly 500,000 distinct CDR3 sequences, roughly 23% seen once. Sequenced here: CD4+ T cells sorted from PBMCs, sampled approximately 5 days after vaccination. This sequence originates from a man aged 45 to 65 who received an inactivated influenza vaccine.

The CDR3 protein is CASSPDSMNTEAFF. The CDR3 DNA sequence: TGCGCCAGCAGCCCGGACAGTATGAACACTGAAGCTTTCTTT. The chain combines TRBV5-1 with TRBJ1-1; TRBD1 is a possible D gene (6 bases). Germline V gene sequence: CDR1 SGHRS, CDR2 YFSETQ. The CDR3 spans 14 residues. Between the trimmed V and J ends, which lost 4 bases and 0 bases, there was a span of 10 bases. Variable domain in full (rest from reference TRBV5-1 and TRBJ1-1): KAGVTQTPRYLIKTRGQQVTLSCSPISGHRSVSWYQQTPGQGLQFLFEYFSETQRNKGNFPGRFSGRQFSNSRSEMNVSTLELGDSALYLCASSPDSMNTEAFFGQGTRLTVV.